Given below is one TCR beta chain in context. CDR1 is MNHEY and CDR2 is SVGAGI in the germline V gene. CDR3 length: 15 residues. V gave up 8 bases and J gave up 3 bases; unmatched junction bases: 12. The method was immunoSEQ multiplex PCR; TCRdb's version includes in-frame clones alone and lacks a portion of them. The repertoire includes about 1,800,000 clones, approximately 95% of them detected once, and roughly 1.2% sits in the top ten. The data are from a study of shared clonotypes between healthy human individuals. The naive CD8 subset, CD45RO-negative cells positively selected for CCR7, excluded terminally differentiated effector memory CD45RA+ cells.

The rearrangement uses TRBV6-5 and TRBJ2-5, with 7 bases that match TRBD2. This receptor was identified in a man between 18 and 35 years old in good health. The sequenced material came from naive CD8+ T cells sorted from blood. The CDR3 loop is CASAEKSGREETQYF. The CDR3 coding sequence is TGTGCCAGCGCTGAGAAATCGGGGAGGGAAGAGACCCAGTACTTC.